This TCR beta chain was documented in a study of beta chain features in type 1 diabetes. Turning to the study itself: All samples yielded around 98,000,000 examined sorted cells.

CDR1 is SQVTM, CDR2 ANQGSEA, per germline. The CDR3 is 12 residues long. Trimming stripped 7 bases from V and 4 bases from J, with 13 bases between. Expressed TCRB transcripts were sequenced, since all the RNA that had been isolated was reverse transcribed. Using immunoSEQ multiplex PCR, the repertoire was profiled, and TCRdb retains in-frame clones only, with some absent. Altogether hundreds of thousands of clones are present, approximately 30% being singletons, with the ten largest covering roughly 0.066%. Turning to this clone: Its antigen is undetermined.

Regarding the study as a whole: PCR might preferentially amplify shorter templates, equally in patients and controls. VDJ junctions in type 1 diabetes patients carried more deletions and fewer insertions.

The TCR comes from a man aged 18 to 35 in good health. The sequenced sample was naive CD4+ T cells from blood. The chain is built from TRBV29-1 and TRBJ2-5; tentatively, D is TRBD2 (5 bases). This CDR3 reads CSAKRHGETQYF. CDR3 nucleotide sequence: TGCAGCGCCAAGCGGCACGGAGAGACCCAGTACTTC.